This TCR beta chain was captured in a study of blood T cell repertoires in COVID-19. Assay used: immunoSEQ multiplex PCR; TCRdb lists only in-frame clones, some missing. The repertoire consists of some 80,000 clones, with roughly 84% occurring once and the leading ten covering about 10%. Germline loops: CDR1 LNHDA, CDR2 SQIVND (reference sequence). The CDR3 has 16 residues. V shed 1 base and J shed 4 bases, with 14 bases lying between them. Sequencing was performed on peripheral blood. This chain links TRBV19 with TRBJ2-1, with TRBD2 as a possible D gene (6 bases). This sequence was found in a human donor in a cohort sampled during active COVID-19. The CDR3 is CASSIASSGFYNEQFF. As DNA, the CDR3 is TGTGCCAGTAGTATAGCCTCAAGCGGGTTTTACAATGAGCAGTTCTTC.